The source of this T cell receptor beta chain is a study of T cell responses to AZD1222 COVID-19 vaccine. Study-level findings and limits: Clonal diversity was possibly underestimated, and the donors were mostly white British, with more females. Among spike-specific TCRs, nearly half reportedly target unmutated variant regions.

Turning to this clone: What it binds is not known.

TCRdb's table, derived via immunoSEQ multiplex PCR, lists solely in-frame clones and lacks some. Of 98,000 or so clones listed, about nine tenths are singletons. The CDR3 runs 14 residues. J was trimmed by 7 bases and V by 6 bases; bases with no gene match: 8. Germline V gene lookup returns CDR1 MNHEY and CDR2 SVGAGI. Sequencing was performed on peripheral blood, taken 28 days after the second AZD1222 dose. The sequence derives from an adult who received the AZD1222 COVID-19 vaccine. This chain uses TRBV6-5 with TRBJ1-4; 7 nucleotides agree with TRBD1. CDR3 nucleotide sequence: TGTGCCAGCAGCCGGGACAGTCTCGGTGAAAAACTGTTTTTT. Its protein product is CASSRDSLGEKLFF.